One and the same sample provided the 27 T cell receptor beta chains below, sequenced in a study of blood T cell repertoires in COVID-19. TCRdb's table, derived via immunoSEQ multiplex PCR, lists solely in-frame clones and lacks some. Of about 58,000 clones in the sample, approximately 91% are singletons; the top ten hold 7% to 10%. Sequenced material: peripheral blood. All receptors derive from a woman in her seventies with active COVID-19.

The V gene is TRBV11-2, the J gene TRBJ1-2; the match to TRBD1 covers 8 bases. After removal of 5 bases from V and 1 base from J, the junction contained 12 bases not matched to a gene. There are 17 residues in the CDR3. Germline-derived CDR1 and CDR2 are SGHAT and FQNNGV. As DNA, the CDR3 is TGTGCCAGCAGCCAAACCTCGACAGGGGTGGGTAACTATGGCTACACCTTC. It translates to CASSQTSTGVGNYGYTF.

The chain carries TRBV10-1 and TRBJ2-1; 14 bases align to TRBD2. Germline CDR1 WNHNN, CDR2 SYGVQD (reference sequence). The CDR3 runs to 15 residues. V dropped 5 bases and J dropped 4; count of bases not matched to a gene: 1. The DNA for the CDR3 is TGCGCCAGCAGTAGACTAGCGGGAGGGTACAATGAGCAGTTCTTC. Amino acid sequence: CASSRLAGGYNEQFF.

The chain links TRBV20-1 to TRBJ2-7, with a weak D call TRBD1 (5 bases). The germline V gene has CDR1 DFQATT and CDR2 SNEGSKA (reference sequence). The V end lost 3 bases, the J end lost 0 bases, and 9 bases lay between the germline ends. This CDR3 comprises 13 residues. The CDR3 DNA reads TGCAGTGCTAGTGGGGCTAACTCCTACGAGCAGTACTTC. It specifies CSASGANSYEQYF.

The rearrangement links TRBV7-3 to TRBJ1-1, with 9 bases lining up with TRBD1. CDR1 is SGHTA, CDR2 FQGTGA, per germline. J gave up 4 bases and V 2 bases, and 11 bases lay outside the gene matches. This CDR3 has 17 amino acids. The CDR3: CASSLEQLGTGTTEAFF. DNA for the CDR3: TGTGCCAGCAGCTTAGAACAGCTCGGGACAGGGACCACTGAAGCTTTCTTT.

Only one count was recorded for this clone. The chain employs TRBV10-1 and TRBJ2-1; 7 nucleotides agree with TRBD2. The germline V gene has CDR1 WNHNN and CDR2 SYGVQD (reference sequence). Losses at the gene ends were 8 bases for V and 5 bases for J; bases not matched to a gene: 6. This CDR3 region has 13 residues. The CDR3 reads CASGGDVNNEQFF. DNA for the CDR3: TGCGCCAGCGGGGGGGACGTAAACAATGAGCAGTTCTTC.

This clone occurred a few times. V and J are TRBV5-1 and TRBJ1-5; TRBD1 agrees at 9 bases. In germline, CDR1 is SGHRS, CDR2 YFSETQ. Trimming took 4 bases from V and 7 from J; bases not matched to a gene: 6. The CDR3 is 14 amino acids. CDR3 residues: CASSVTGGQQPQHF. In DNA, the CDR3 is TGCGCCAGCAGCGTCACAGGGGGCCAGCAGCCCCAGCATTTT.

The CDR3 sequence is CASSLRGQYNEQFF. The CDR3 coding sequence is TGTGCCAGCAGCTTACGGGGACAATACAATGAGCAGTTCTTC. V and J are TRBV5-8 and TRBJ2-1, with D possibly matching TRBD1 (6 bases). This CDR3 comprises 14 residues. Trimming cost V 2 bases and J 4 bases, with 10 bases left between them. From germline, CDR1 is SGHTS and CDR2 YDEGEE.

This chain connects TRBV3-1 (or the pseudogene TRBV3-2) to TRBJ1-2; no firm D call. Trimming left V 1 base short and J 7 bases short, with 10 bases between. This CDR3 region has 13 residues. Per the germline V gene, CDR1 is LGHDT and CDR2 is YNNKEL (reference sequence). CDR3 sequence: CASSQVGGSGYTF. The DNA of the CDR3 is TGTGCCAGCAGCCAAGTAGGAGGCTCTGGCTACACCTTC.

The chain uses TRBV19 and TRBJ1-2; TRBD1 is a possible D gene (5 bases). Germline V gives CDR1 LNHDA, CDR2 SQIVND (reference sequence). The CDR3 sequence is 15 residues long. Trimming cost V 2 bases and J 1 base, with 11 bases left between them. The DNA of the CDR3 is TGTGCCAGTAGTATAAGGGGTTCGAGTAACTATGGCTACACCTTC. This gives the protein CASSIRGSSNYGYTF.

This clone has just one count. The chain employs TRBV11-3 and TRBJ2-1, with 7 bases that match TRBD2. This CDR3 contains 15 residues. Germline CDR1 SGHNT, CDR2 YENEEA. The ends lost 3 bases at V and 9 bases at J; junction bases unmatched: 11. The CDR3 sequence is CASSLISGPGGEQFF. In nucleotides, the CDR3 is TGTGCCAGCAGCTTGATTAGCGGGCCGGGTGGTGAGCAGTTCTTC.

The chain carries TRBV24-1 and TRBJ2-1; 7 bases align to TRBD2. Germline CDR1 reads KGHDR; CDR2 reads SFDVKD. CDR3 size: 16 residues. Trimming removed 2 bases from V and 2 bases from J; junction bases left unmatched: 5. The CDR3 DNA sequence: TGTGCCACCAGTGATTATCGGGAGGCGGCCTACAATGAGCAGTTCTTC. Translating gives CATSDYREAAYNEQFF.

V usage is TRBV3-1 (or the pseudogene TRBV3-2) and J usage is TRBJ2-5; perhaps TRBD2 as D (5 bases). This CDR3 is built from 13 residues. The V gene's germline CDR1 is LGHDT and CDR2 YNNKEL (reference sequence). Trimming pared 4 bases from V and 5 bases from J, leaving 11 bases between. The CDR3 sequence: CASSRSRGETQYF. The CDR3 DNA sequence: TGTGCCAGCAGCCGGAGCCGAGGGGAGACCCAGTACTTC.

The chain recombines TRBV27 with TRBJ1-1, with 7 bases fitting TRBD1. This CDR3 is 15 amino acids long. The V gene's germline CDR1 is MNHEY and CDR2 SMNVEV (reference sequence). The V segment lost 2 bases and the J segment 0 bases; nucleotides outside the gene matches: 3. The CDR3 DNA is TGTGCCAGCAGTTTAGGGACAGCAATGAACACTGAAGCTTTCTTT. This gives the protein CASSLGTAMNTEAFF.

This sequence joins TRBV2 and TRBJ2-3, with D tentatively TRBD2 (6 bases). Trimming stripped 1 base from V and 10 bases from J, with 15 bases between. The CDR3 has 14 amino acids. Per the germline V gene, CDR1 is SNHLY and CDR2 is FYNNEI. CDR3 sequence (DNA): TGTGCCAGCAGTGAAGGTGGCGGGACCCCCTCGCAGTATTTT. It specifies CASSEGGGTPSQYF.

The chain combines TRBV7-9 with TRBJ2-5, with 7 bases fitting TRBD1. Unmatched junction bases numbered 8, after V lost 2 bases and J lost 2 bases. The CDR3 has 16 amino acids. CDR1 is SEHNR and CDR2 is FQNEAQ in the germline V gene (reference sequence). DNA for the CDR3: TGTGCCAGCAGCTTACCCCGACAGGGTGGACAAGAGACCCAGTACTTC. Translation gives CASSLPRQGGQETQYF.

This clone was counted only a few times. The chain combines TRBV28 with TRBJ2-2; D might be TRBD1 (6 bases). Trimming cost V 6 bases and J 4 bases, with 12 bases left between them. This CDR3 comprises 14 residues. In germline, CDR1 is MDHEN, CDR2 SYDVKM. For the CDR3, the DNA is TGTGCCAGCAGGGACAGACTGCGCACCGGGGAGCTGTTTTTT. Translating gives CASRDRLRTGELFF.

V usage is TRBV7-3 and J usage is TRBJ2-3; 9 bases align to TRBD1. CDR1 and CDR2 from the germline V gene are SGHTA and FQGTGA. The CDR3 is 15 residues long. V gave up 5 bases and J gave up 2 bases; unmatched junction bases: 5. The CDR3 nucleotides are TGTGCCAGCAGCGAAACAGGGGGCTACACAGATACGCAGTATTTT. Encoded protein: CASSETGGYTDTQYF.

The J gene is TRBJ2-6, the V gene TRBV29-1; D unresolved. CDR3 length: 14 residues. V dropped 1 base and J dropped 0 bases, with 4 bases sitting between them. Germline V gene sequence: CDR1 SQVTM, CDR2 ANQGSEA. CDR3 DNA: TGCAGCGTTGAAGGCGACTCTGGGGCCAACGTCCTGACTTTC. This translates into CSVEGDSGANVLTF.

The chain is built from TRBV18 and TRBJ1-5, with TRBD1 matching 10 bases. Trimming took 5 bases from V and 4 from J; bases not matched to a gene: 5. The CDR3 loop spans 15 amino acids. Germline V gene data show CDR1 as KGHSH and CDR2 as LQKENI. CDR3 DNA sequence: TGTGCCAGCTCAGCCGGGACAGGGGCTAATCAGCCCCAGCATTTT. It is translated as CASSAGTGANQPQHF.

The chain employs TRBV7-2 and TRBJ2-3, with D maybe TRBD1 (6 bases). Germline lookup yields CDR1 SGHTA and CDR2 FQGNSA. CDR3 length equals 14 residues. V dropped 5 bases and J dropped 2 bases, with 11 bases sitting between them. CDR3: CASSLTGLTDTQYF. In DNA form, the CDR3 reads TGTGCCAGCAGCCTTACAGGGCTCACAGATACGCAGTATTTT.

The chain links TRBV6-5 to TRBJ1-1; D is undetermined. The V end lost 7 bases, the J end lost 4 bases, and 13 bases lay between the germline ends. The CDR3 extends over 13 amino acids. Germline assignment: CDR1 MNHEY and CDR2 SVGAGI. CDR3 nucleotide sequence: TGTGCCAGCATCAACCCACTTCGCACTGAAGCTTTCTTT. Encoded protein: CASINPLRTEAFF.

The chain combines TRBV19 with TRBJ2-5; 9 bases align to TRBD1. Germline CDR1 and CDR2: LNHDA and SQIVND (reference sequence). CDR3 length: 15 amino acids. Trimming at V came to 1 base and at J to 3 bases, leaving 3 bases not matched to a gene. The chain's CDR3 is CASSIVRTGEETQYF. The CDR3 DNA sequence: TGTGCCAGTAGTATAGTTCGGACAGGGGAAGAGACCCAGTACTTC.

The rearrangement joins TRBV5-1 to TRBJ1-3, with a possible D match to TRBD1 (6 bases). This CDR3 comprises 14 residues. V was shortened by 6 bases and J by 1 base, with 11 bases between the two germline ends. Looked up from germline, CDR1 is SGHRS and CDR2 is YFSETQ. In DNA, the CDR3 is TGCGCCAGCACAAGAGGGACATCTGGAAACACCATATATTTT. This sequence encodes CASTRGTSGNTIYF.

The chain uses TRBV9 and TRBJ1-2; the D gene is possibly TRBD1 (6 bases). V lost 0 bases and J 8 bases, leaving 11 bases between the germline ends. The CDR3 is made up of 13 amino acids. Germline V gene lookup returns CDR1 SGDLS and CDR2 YYNGEE. The DNA for the CDR3 is TGTGCCAGCAGCGTAGACAGGGATGGAGGCTACACCTTC. Translating it yields CASSVDRDGGYTF.

This clone came up once. The J gene is TRBJ1-1, the V gene TRBV30, with D possibly being TRBD1 (6 bases). This CDR3 is 12 amino acids long. From germline, CDR1 is GTSNPN and CDR2 SVGIG (reference sequence). Deletions cut 4 bases from V and 10 bases from J, with 16 bases between. The chain's CDR3 is CAWNPGTGRAFF. CDR3 coding DNA: TGTGCCTGGAACCCCGGAACAGGGAGAGCTTTCTTT. Looking up the rest from reference TRBV30 and TRBJ1-1 gives the full variable domain: SQTIHQWPATLVQPVGSPLSLECTVEGTSNPNLYWYRQAAGRGLQLLFYSVGIGQISSEVPQNLSASRPQDRQFILSSKKLLLSDSGFYLCAWNPGTGRAFFGQGTRLTVV.

To note about this clone: Other nucleotide sequences from this sample produce the same CDR3. This sequence joins TRBV5-1 and TRBJ1-5; D may be TRBD1 (6 bases). Deletions cut 1 base from V and 2 bases from J, with 7 bases between. From germline, CDR1 is SGHRS and CDR2 YFSETQ. The CDR3 totals 14 residues. The CDR3 nucleotides are TGCGCCAGCAGCTTGTCAGGGGGCAATCAGCCCCAGCATTTT. Translating gives CASSLSGGNQPQHF.

The V gene is TRBV21-1, the J gene TRBJ2-5; TRBD2, the table's D call, lacks a check against the DNA. TRBV21-1 is given as a pseudogene. The CDR3 length is 14 residues. The CDR3 DNA reads TGTGCCAGCAACACTAGCGGGTATAAAGAGACCCAGTACTTC. As protein: CASNTSGYKETQYF.